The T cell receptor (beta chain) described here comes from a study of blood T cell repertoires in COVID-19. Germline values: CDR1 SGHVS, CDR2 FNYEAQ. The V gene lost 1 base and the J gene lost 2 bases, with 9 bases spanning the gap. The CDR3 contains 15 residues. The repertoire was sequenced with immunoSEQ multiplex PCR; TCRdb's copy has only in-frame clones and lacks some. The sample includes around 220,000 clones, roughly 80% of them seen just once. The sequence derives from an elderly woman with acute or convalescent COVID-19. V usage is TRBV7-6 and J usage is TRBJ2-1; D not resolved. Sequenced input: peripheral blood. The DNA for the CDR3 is TGTGCCAGCAGCTTAGTCAGTGGCCCCTACAATGAGCAGTTCTTC. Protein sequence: CASSLVSGPYNEQFF.